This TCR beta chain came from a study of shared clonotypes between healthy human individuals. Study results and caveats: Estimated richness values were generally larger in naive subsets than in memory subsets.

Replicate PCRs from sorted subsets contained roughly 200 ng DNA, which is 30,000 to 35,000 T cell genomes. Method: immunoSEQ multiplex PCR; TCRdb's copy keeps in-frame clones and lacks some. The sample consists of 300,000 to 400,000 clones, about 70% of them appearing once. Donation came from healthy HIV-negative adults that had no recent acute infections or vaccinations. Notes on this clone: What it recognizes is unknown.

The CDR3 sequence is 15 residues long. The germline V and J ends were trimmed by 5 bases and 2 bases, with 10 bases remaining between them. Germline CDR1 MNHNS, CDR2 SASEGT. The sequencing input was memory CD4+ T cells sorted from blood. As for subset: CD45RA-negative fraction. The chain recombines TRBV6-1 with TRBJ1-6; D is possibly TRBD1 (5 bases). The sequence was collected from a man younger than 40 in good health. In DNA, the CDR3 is TGTGCCAGCAGTTTGGGACGGACCTATAATTCACCCCTCCACTTT. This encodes CASSLGRTYNSPLHF.